This TCR beta chain appears in the sequencing data of a study of cytomegalovirus exposure and HLA in healthy donors. The study's findings and limits: Cytomegalovirus-associated TCR beta chains were listed, numbering roughly 150. Most sequenced TCRs were rare (though some public TCRs occurred in many donors). Diagnosis of cytomegalovirus status made by the classifier reportedly showed high specificity and sensitivity.

Libraries were prepared by immunoSEQ multiplex PCR; TCRdb keeps only in-frame clonotypes and omits some of them. The table includes about 110,000 clones, about nine tenths detected once. J was trimmed by 6 bases and V by 3 bases; bases with no gene match: 2. The CDR3 runs 13 residues. Germline loops: CDR1 SGHKS, CDR2 YYEKEE (reference sequence). With respect to this clone: Its antigen is not identified.

The donors were in the approximately 130-subject validation cohort; that cohort was separate from the roughly 700-subject first cohort. The TCR comes from a woman in her late teens or twenties in good health and CMV-seronegative. The specimen was PBMCs. The chain links TRBV5-5 to TRBJ1-2; TRBD1 agrees at 10 bases. CDR3 sequence (DNA): TGTGCCAGCAGCTCTGGACAGGGGGATGGCTACACCTTC. Its protein is CASSSGQGDGYTF.